Sequencing of this TCR beta chain was carried out in a study of blood T cell repertoires in COVID-19 (dated by TCRdb to about 2020). Background for the entire study: Collaborator samples came from the United States, Italy and Spain and covered acute and convalescent phases of COVID-19. Deeply sampled blood TCRbeta repertoires from subjects exposed to, actively infected with, or recovered from COVID-19 were included in the dataset. The material from the prospective study consisted of cDNA or gDNA derived from T cells, B-cell-depleted T cells, or PBMCs. Sample metadata almost always included a de-identified subject ID, COVID-19 status, age in years and sex. The repertoires were released in a freely available public database intended as a resource for research on the immune response to SARS-CoV-2. HLA class I and class II types, where available, came from metadata supplied by the sample provider rather than from assay-based typing. Samples were obtained from the ongoing ImmuneRACE study (first 160 participants) and from over 1,000 subjects provided by 6 global collaborators. The study at large found these results: The quantity of clinical and demographic metadata differed by source and by participant and was supplied without curation.

CDR1 is given as SGHTA and CDR2 as FQGNSA, both from the germline V gene. The CDR3 goes from the cysteine to the phenylalanine over 17 residues. Only the CDR3 DNA stays, 51 bases, in frame from base 1. Deletion took 3 bases off V and 2 bases off J, with a span of 14 bases between the germline ends. Enrolling through a virtual design, the prospective study's participants ranged in age from roughly 18 to 89 years and lived across some 22 United States geographic areas. To assign participants to cohorts, the prospective study relied on clinical history that participants themselves reported in a screening survey and a study questionnaire. Recovered participants in ImmuneRACE Cohort 3 were defined by two consecutive negative NP/OP PCR tests, clearance by a healthcare professional, or resolution of symptoms. In the prospective study, whole blood, serum and a nasopharyngeal or oropharyngeal swab were collected from each participant by mobile phlebotomists. Participants in the prospective study had the option to provide additional blood draws and questionnaires over a roughly 2-month period. Blood samples from the prospective study were shipped frozen or at room temperature prior to DNA extraction.

TCRbeta CDR3 regions were amplified from genomic DNA using the immunoSEQ Assay, a bias-controlled multiplex PCR. The paper's processing steps were these. The number of nucleated cells in each sample was estimated from the amplification of reference gene primers within the assay. To quantify the absolute abundance of each unique TCRbeta CDR3 rearrangement, sequence reads were collapsed and filtered. For each sample, productive Simpson clonality was calculated as the square root of Simpson's diversity index over productive rearrangements. Held by TCRdb, this immuneACCESS table contains in-frame sequences only and omits some clones. Under half of the omission traces to an unresolved V gene where checked; the cause of the rest is unknown. V and J calls and clone size are those listed in that table; D and trimming were worked out from the DNA. Recorded for this sample are approximately 160,000 clones; less than 90% of them occurred a single time. Jointly, the top ten make up 7% of the sample.

Concerning this clone itself: Its antigen is not yet known. No qualities accompany the bases; no much larger clone lies one base away.

The chain is assembled from TRBV7-2 and TRBJ1-6, and possibly TRBD1, on 6 matching bases. This clonotype was obtained from a woman aged 50 to 60 who had recovered from COVID-19. Sequenced input: PBMCs or T cells enriched from blood (not recorded which). The bases read TGTGCCAGCAGCTTGGGGTACAGGGTCCCCTATAATTCACCCCTCCACTTT. This sequence encodes CASSLGYRVPYNSPLHF. Extended through the reference TRBV7-2 and TRBJ1-6 proteins, this CDR3 yields the full variable domain: GAGVSQSPSNKVTEKGKDVELRCDPISGHTALYWYRQSLGQGLEFLIYFQGNSAPDKSGLPSDRFSAERTGGSVSTLTIQRTQQEDSAVYLCASSLGYRVPYNSPLHFGNGTRLTVT.